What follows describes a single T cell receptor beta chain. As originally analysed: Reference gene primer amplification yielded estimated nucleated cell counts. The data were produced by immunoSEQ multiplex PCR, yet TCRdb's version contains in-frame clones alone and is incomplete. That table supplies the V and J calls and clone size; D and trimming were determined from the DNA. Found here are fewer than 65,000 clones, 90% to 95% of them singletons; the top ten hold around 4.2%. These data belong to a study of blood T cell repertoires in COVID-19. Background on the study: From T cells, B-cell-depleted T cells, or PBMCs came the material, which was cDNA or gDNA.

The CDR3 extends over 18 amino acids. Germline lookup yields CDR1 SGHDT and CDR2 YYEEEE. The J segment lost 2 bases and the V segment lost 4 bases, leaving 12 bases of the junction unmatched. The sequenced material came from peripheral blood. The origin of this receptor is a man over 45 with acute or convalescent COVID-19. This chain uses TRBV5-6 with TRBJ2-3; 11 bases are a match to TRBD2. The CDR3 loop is CASSLGLAAGGFTDTQYF. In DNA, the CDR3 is TGTGCCAGCAGCCTGGGACTAGCGGCCGGAGGATTCACAGATACGCAGTATTTT.